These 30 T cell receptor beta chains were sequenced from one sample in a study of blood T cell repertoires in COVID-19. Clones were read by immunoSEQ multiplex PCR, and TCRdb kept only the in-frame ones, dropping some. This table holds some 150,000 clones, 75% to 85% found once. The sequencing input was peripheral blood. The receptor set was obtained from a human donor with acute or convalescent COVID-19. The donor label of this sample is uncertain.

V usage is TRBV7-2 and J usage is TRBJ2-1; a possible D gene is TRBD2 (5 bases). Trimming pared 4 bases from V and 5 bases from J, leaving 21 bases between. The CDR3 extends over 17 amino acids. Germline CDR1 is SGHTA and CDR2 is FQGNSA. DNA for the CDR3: TGTGCCAGCAGCTCACCTACGTTCTCCCCGAGGGACAATGAGCAGTTCTTC. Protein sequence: CASSSPTFSPRDNEQFF.

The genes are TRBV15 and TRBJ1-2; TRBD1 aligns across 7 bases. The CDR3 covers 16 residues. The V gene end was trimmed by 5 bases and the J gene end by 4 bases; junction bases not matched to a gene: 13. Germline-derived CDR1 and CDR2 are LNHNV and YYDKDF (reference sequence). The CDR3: CATSLQLGQTFYGYTF. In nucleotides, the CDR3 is TGTGCCACCAGCTTGCAACTGGGACAGACCTTCTATGGCTACACCTTC.

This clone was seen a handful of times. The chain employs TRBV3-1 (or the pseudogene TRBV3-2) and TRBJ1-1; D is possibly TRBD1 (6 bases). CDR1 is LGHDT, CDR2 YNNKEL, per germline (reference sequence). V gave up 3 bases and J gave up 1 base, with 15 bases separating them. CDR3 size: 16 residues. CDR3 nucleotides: TGTGCCAGCAGCCACCGGACAGAACAAAGGAACACTGAAGCTTTCTTT. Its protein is CASSHRTEQRNTEAFF.

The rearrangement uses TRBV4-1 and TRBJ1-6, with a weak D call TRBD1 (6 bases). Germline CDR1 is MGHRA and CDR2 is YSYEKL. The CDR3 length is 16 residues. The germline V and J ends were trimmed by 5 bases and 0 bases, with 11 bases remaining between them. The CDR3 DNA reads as TGCGCCAGCAGCACTCGGACAGACTCCTATAATTCACCCCTCCACTTT. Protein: CASSTRTDSYNSPLHF.

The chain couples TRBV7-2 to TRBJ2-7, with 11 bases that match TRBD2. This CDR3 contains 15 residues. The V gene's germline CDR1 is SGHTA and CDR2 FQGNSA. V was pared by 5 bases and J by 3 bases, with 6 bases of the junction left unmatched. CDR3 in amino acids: CASSLLGTSGYEQYF. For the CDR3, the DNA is TGTGCCAGCAGCCTCTTGGGGACTAGCGGCTACGAGCAGTACTTC. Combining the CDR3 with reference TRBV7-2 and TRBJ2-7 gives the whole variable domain GAGVSQSPSNKVTEKGKDVELRCDPISGHTALYWYRQSLGQGLEFLIYFQGNSAPDKSGLPSDRFSAERTGGSVSTLTIQRTQQEDSAVYLCASSLLGTSGYEQYFGPGTRLTVT.

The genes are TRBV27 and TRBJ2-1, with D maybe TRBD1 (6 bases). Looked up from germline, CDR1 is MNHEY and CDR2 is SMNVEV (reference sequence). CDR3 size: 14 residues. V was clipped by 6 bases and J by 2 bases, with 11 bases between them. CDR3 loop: CASRQGRTYNEQFF. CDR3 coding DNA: TGTGCCAGCAGACAGGGACGGACCTACAATGAGCAGTTCTTC.

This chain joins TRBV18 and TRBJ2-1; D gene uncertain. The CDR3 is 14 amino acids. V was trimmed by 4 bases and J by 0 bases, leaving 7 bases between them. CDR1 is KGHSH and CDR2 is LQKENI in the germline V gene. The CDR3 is CASSRLASYNEQFF. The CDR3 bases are TGTGCCAGCTCACGTTTGGCCTCCTACAATGAGCAGTTCTTC.

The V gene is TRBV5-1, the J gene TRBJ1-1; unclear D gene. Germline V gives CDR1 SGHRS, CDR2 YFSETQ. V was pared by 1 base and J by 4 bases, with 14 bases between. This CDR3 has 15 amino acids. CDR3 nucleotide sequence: TGCGCCAGCAGCTTGAGTGAACGACCGGGCACTGAAGCTTTCTTT. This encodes CASSLSERPGTEAFF.

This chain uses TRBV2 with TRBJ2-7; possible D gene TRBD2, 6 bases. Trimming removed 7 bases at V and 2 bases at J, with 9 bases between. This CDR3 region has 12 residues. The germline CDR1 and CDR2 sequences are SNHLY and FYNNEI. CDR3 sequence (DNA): TGTGCCAGCAAGGGACTGCCCTACGAGCAGTACGTC. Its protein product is CASKGLPYEQYV.

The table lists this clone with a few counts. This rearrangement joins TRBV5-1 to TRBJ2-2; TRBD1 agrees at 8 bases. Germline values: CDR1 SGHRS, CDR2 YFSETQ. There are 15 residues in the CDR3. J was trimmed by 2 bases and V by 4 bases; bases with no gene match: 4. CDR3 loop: CASSDGQGNTGELFF. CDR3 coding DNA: TGCGCCAGCAGCGACGGACAGGGAAACACCGGGGAGCTGTTTTTT. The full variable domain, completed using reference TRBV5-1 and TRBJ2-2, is KAGVTQTPRYLIKTRGQQVTLSCSPISGHRSVSWYQQTPGQGLQFLFEYFSETQRNKGNFPGRFSGRQFSNSRSEMNVSTLELGDSALYLCASSDGQGNTGELFFGEGSRLTVL.

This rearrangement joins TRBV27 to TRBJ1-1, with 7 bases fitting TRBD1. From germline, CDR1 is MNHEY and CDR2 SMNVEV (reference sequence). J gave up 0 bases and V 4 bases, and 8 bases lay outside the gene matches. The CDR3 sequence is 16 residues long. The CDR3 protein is CASSSWTGRMNTEAFF. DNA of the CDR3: TGTGCCAGCAGTTCCTGGACAGGCCGAATGAACACTGAAGCTTTCTTT.

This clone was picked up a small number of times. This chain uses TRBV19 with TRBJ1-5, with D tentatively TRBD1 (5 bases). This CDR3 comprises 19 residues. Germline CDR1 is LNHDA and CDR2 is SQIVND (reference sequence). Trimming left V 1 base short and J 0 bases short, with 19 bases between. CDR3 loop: CASSIGAIAGDYSNQPQHF. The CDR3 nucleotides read TGTGCCAGTAGTATAGGAGCCATCGCGGGGGATTATAGCAATCAGCCCCAGCATTTT.

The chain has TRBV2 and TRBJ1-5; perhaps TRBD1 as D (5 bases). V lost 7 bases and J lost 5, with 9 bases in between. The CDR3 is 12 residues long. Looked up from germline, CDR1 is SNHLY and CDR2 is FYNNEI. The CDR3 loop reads CASTGGDQPQHF. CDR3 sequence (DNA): TGTGCCAGCACCGGGGGGGATCAGCCCCAGCATTTT.

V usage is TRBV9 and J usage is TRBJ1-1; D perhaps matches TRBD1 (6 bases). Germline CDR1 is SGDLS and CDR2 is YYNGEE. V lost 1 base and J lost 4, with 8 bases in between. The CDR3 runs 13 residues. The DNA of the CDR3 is TGTGCCAGCAGCGTAACAGGGTCCACTGAAGCTTTCTTT. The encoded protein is CASSVTGSTEAFF. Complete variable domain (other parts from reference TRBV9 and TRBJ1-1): DSGVTQTPKHLITATGQRVTLRCSPRSGDLSVYWYQQSLDQGLQFLIQYYNGEERAKGNILERFSAQQFPDLHSELNLSSLELGDSALYFCASSVTGSTEAFFGQGTRLTVV.

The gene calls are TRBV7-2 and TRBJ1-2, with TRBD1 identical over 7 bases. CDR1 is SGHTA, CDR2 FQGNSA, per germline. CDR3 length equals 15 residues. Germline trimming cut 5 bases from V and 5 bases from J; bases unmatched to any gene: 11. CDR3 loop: CASSPKQGPGYGYTF. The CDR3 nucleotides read TGTGCCAGCAGCCCCAAACAGGGGCCTGGGTATGGCTACACCTTC.

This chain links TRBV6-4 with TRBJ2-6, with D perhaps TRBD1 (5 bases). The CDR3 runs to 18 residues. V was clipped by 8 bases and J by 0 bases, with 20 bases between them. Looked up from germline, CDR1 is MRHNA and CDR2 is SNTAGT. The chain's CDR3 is CASSRTWNRDSGANVLTF. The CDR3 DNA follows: TGTGCCAGCTCCCGGACATGGAACAGAGACTCTGGGGCCAACGTCCTGACTTTC.

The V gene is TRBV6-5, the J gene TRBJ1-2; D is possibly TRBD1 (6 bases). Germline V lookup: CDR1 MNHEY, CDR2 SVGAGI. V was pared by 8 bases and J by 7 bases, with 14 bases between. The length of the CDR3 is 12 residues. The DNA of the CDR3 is TGTGCCAGCCAAGACAGGTTTTTTGGCTACACCTTC. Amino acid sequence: CASQDRFFGYTF.

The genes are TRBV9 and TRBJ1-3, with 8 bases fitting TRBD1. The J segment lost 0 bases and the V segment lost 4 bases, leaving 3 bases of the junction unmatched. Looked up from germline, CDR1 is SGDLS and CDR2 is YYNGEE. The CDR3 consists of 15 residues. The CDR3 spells CASSFTGGSGNTIYF. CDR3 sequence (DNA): TGTGCCAGCAGCTTTACAGGGGGCTCTGGAAACACCATATATTTT.

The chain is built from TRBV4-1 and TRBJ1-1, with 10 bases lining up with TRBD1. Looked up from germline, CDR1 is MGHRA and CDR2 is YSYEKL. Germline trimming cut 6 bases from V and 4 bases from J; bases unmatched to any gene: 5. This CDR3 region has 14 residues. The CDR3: CASSRQGAFTEAFF. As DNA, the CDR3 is TGCGCCAGCAGTCGACAGGGGGCTTTCACTGAAGCTTTCTTT.

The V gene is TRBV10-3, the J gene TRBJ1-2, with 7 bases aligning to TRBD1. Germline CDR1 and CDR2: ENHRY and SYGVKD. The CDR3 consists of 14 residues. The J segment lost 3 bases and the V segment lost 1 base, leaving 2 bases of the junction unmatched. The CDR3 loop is CAISEYRGDYGYTF. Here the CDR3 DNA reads TGTGCCATCAGTGAGTACAGGGGAGACTATGGCTACACCTTC.

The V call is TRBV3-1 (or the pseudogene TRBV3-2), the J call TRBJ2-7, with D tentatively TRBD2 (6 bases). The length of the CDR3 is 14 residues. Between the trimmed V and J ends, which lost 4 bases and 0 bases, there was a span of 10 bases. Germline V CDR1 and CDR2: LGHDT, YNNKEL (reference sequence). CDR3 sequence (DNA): TGTGCCAGCAGCCGGGGGACTCCCTCCTACGAGCAGTACTTC. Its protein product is CASSRGTPSYEQYF.

The CDR3 DNA reads TGTGCCACCCTAGCGGCCACTGAAGCTTTCTTT. Residues: CATLAATEAFF. J is TRBJ1-1 and V is TRBV7-9, with D hard to call. Trimming took 10 bases from V and 4 from J, leaving 10 bases between them. The CDR3 is made up of 11 amino acids. Germline-derived CDR1 and CDR2 are SEHNR and FQNEAQ (reference sequence).

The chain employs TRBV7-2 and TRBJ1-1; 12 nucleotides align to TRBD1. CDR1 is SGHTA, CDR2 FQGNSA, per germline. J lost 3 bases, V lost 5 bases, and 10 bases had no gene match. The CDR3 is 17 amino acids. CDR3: CASSHLPGQGADTEAFF. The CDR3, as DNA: TGTGCCAGCAGCCACCTACCGGGACAGGGGGCTGACACTGAAGCTTTCTTT.

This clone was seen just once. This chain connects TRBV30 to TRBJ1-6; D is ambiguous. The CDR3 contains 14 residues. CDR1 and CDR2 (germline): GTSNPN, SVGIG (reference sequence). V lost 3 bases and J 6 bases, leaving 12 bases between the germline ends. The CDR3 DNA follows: TGTGCCTGGAGCCCGGGTTCGGGTAATTCACCCCTCCACTTT. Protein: CAWSPGSGNSPLHF.

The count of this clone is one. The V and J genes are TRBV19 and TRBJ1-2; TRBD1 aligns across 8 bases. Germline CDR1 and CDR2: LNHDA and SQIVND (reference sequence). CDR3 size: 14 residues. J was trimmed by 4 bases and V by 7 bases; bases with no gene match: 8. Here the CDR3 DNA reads TGTGCCAGTACTCCCAGGGGGCAGGGCTATGGCTACACCTTC. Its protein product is CASTPRGQGYGYTF.

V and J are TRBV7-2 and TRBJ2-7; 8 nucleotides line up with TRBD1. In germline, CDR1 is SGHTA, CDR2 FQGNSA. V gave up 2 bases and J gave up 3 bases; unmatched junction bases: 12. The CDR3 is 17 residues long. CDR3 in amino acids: CASSLRDRGKPLYEQYF. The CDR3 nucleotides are TGTGCCAGCAGCTTACGAGACAGGGGTAAACCTCTCTACGAGCAGTACTTC.

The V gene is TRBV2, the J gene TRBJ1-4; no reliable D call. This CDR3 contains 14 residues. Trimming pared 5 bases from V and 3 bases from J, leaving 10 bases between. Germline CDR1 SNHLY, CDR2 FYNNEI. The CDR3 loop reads CASSINRSNEKLFF. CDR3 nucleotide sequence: TGTGCCAGCAGTATAAACAGATCTAATGAAAAACTGTTTTTT.

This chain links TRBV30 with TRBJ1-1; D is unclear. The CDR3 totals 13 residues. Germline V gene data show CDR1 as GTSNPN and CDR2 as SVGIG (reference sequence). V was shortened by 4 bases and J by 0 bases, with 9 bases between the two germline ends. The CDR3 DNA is TGTGCCTGGACCCTTCAGATGAACACTGAAGCTTTCTTT. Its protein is CAWTLQMNTEAFF.

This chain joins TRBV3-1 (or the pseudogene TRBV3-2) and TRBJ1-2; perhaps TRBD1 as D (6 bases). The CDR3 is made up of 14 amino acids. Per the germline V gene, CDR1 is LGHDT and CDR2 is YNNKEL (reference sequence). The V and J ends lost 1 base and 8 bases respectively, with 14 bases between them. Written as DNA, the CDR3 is TGTGCCAGCAGCCAAGGTACGGGGGGCGGAGGCTACACCTTC. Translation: CASSQGTGGGGYTF.

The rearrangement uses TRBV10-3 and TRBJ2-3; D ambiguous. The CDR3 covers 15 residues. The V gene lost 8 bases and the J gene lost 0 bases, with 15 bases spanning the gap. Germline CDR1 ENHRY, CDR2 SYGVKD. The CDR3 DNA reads TGTGCCATCGCCCGCAGGTTCCCTAGCACAGATACGCAGTATTTT. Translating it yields CAIARRFPSTDTQYF.